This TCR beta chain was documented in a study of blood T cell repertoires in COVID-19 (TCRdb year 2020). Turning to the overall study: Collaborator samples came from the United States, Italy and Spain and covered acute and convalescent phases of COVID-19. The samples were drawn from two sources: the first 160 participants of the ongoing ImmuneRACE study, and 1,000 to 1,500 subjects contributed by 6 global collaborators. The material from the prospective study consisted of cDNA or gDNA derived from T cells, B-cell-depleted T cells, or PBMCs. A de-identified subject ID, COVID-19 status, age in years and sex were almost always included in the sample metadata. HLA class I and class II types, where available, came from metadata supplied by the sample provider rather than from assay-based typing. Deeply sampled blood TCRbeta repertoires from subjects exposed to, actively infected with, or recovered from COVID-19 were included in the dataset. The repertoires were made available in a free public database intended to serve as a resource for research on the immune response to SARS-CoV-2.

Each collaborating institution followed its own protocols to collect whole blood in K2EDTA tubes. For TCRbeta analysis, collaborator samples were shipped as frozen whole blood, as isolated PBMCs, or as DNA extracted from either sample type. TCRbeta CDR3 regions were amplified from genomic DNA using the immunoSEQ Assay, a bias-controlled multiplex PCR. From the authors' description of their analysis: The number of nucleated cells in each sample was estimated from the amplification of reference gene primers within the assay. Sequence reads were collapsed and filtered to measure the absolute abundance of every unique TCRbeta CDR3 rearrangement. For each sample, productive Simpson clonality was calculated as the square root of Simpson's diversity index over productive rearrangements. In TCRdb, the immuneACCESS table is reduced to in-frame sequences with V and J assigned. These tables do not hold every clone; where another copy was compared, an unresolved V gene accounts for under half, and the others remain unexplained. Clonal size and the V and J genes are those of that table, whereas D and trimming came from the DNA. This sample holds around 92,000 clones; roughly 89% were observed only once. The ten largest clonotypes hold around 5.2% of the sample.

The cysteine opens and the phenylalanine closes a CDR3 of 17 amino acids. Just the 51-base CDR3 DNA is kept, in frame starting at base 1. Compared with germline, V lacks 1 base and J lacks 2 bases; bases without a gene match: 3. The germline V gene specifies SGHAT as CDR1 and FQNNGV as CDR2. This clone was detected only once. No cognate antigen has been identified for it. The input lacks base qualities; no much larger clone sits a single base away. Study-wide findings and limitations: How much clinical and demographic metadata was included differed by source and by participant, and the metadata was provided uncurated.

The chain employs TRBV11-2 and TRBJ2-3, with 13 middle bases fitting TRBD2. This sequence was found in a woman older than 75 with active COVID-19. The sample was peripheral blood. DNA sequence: TGTGCCAGCAGCTTAGGCACTAGCGGGAGGGCCACAGATACGCAGTATTTT. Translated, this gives CASSLGTSGRATDTQYF.